This TCR beta chain was identified during a study of blood T cell repertoires in COVID-19. Study overall: The United States, Italy and Spain supplied acute and convalescent COVID-19 samples. In each case, the material was cDNA or gDNA derived from T cells, B-cell-depleted T cells, or PBMCs.

V lost 10 bases to trimming and J lost 4 bases, with 14 bases between them. The CDR3 totals 12 residues. The germline V gene has CDR1 SGHNT and CDR2 YYREEE (reference sequence). In the original processing: Estimation of nucleated cell counts relied on the amplification of reference gene primers. Measured with immunoSEQ multiplex PCR; TCRdb has only the in-frame clones, and not every one. V, J and clone size are those of that table, while D and trimming were read from the DNA. The data show some 180,000 clones, roughly four fifths seen once. The origin of this receptor is a human donor in a cohort sampled during active COVID-19. The chain uses TRBV5-4 and TRBJ1-2, with D perhaps matching TRBD1 (6 bases). Sequenced sample: peripheral blood. The CDR3 nucleotides read TGTGCCGTCCGACAGGCGACCTATGGCTACACCTTC. It codes for CAVRQATYGYTF.